This T cell receptor (beta chain) stems from a study of T-cell reconstitution after alpha-beta-depleted transplantation in children. This clonotype was observed many times. Its cognate antigen is unknown. Notes on the study in general: One year post-transplant, T-cell counts and diversity were largely derived from T cells produced anew. Elevated TCRbeta diversity at day 60 was traced, in some patients, to surviving recipient T cells and thymic progenitors.

Unique molecular identifiers featured in how the TCRbeta library was prepared. TCRdb processed the PCR reads anew with MiXCR; each CDR3 protein has one entry. The sample contains 200,000 to 250,000 distinct CDR3 sequences, roughly 7.7% of which appear only once. The CDR3 has 19 residues. The germline CDR1 and CDR2 sequences are SGHVS and FQNEAQ. V was shortened by 3 bases and J by 0 bases, with 21 bases between the two germline ends. Sequenced here: PBMCs, mostly from graft donor cells, sampled 180 days after TCRalphabeta/CD19-depleted stem cell transplant. The gene calls are TRBV7-8 and TRBJ2-1; TRBD1 or TRBD2 may be the D gene (6 bases each). The sequence was obtained from a male patient aged 10-17 years who had a stem cell transplant for acute lymphoblastic leukemia, so the T cells may come from the graft donor. CDR3 sequence reads: CASSFGTPGAGGSYNEQFF. DNA for the CDR3: TGTGCCAGCAGCTTTGGGACTCCAGGGGCCGGGGGCTCCTACAATGAGCAGTTCTTC.